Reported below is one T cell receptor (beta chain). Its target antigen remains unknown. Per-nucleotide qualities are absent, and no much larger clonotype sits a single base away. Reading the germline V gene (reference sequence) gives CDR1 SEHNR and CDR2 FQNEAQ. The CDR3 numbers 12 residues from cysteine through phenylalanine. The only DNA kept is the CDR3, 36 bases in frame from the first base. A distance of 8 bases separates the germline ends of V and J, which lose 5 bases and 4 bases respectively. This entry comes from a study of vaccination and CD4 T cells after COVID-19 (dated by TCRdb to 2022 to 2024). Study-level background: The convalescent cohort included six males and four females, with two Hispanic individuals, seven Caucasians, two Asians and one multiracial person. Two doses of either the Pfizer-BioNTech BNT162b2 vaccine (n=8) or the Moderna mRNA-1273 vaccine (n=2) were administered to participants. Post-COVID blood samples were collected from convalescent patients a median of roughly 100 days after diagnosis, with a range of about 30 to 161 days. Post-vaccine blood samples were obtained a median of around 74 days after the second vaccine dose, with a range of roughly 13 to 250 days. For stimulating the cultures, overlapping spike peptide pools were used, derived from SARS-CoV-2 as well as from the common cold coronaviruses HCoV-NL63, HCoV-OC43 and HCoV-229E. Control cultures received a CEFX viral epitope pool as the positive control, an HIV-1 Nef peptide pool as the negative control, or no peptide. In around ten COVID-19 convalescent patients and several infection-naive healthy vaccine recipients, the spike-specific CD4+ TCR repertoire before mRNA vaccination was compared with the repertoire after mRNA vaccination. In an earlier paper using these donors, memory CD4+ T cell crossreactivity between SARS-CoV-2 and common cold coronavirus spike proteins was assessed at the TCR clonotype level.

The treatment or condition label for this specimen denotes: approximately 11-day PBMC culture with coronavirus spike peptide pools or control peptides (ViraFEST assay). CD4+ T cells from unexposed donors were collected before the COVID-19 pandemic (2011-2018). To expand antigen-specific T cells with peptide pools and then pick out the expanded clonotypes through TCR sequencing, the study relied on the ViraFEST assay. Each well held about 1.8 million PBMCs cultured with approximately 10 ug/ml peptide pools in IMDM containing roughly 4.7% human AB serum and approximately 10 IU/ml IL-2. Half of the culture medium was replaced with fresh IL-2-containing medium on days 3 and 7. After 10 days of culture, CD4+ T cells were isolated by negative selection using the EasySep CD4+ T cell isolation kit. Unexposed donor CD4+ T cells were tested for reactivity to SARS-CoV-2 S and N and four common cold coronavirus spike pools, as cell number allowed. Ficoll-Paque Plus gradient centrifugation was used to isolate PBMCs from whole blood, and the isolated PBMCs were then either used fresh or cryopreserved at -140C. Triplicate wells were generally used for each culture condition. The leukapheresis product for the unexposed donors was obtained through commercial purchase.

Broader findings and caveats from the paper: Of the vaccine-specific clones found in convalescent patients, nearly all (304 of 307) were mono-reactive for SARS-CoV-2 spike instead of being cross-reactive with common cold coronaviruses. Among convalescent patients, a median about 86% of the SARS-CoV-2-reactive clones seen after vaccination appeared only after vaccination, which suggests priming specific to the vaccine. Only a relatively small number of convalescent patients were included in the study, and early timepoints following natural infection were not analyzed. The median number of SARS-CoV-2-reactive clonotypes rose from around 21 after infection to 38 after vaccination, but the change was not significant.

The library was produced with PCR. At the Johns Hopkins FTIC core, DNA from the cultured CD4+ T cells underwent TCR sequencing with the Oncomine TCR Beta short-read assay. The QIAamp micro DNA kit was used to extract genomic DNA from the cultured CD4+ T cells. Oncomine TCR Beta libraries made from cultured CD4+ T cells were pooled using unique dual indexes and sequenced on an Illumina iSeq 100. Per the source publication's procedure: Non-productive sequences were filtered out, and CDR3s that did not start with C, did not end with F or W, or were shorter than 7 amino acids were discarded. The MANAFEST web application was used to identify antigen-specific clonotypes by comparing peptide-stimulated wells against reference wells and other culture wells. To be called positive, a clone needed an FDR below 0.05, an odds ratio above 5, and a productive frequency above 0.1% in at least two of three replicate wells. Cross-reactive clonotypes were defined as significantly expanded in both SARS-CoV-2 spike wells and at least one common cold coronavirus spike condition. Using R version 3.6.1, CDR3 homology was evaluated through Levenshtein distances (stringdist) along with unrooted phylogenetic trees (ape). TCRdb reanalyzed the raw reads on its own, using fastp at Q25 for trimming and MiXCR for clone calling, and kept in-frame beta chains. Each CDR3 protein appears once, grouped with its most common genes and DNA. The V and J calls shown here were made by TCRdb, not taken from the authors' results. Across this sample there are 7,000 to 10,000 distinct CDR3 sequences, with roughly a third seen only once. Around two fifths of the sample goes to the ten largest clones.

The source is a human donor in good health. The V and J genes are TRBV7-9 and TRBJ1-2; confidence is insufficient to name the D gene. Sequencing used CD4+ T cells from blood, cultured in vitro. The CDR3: CASSPQTYGYTF. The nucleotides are TGTGCCAGCAGCCCTCAGACCTATGGCTACACCTTC. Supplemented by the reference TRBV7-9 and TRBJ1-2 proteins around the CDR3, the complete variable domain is DTGVSQNPRHKITKRGQNVTFRCDPISEHNRLYWYRQTLGQGPEFLTYFQNEAQLEKSRLLSDRFSAERPKGSFSTLEIQRTEQGDSAMYLCASSPQTYGYTFGSGTRLTVV.